This T cell receptor beta chain was obtained from a study of patients and donors after allogeneic stem cell transplantation (dated by TCRdb to about 2020). Library generation was performed with RT-PCR. Sequencing relied on a NextSeq 550. TCRdb redid the processing of the public reads, applying fastp at Q25 and MiXCR, and retained in-frame beta chains. Every distinct CDR3 protein forms one entry, paired with its most common genes and DNA. This sample has about a million distinct CDR3 sequences in its table, and approximately 19% of those were observed once. Around 5.5% of the sample comes from the top ten. Per the germline V gene, SQVTM is the CDR1 and ANQGSEA is the CDR2. Measured from the cysteine to the phenylalanine, the CDR3 is 17 residues long. The read is trimmed to its CDR3 DNA, 51 bases read in frame from base 1. Cut back by 6 bases and 0 bases, the V and J ends lie 23 bases apart. This clonotype was picked up a small number of times. This clone's antigen is unknown. Base qualities are missing; no much larger clone stands one base away.

The sequence was obtained from a human donor who was either an allogeneic HSCT recipient or a stem cell or donor lymphocyte infusion donor (not recorded which). It is not recorded whose cells these are; they may come from a transplant donor. The chain employs TRBV29-1 and TRBJ1-1; a tentative D call is TRBD1 (5 bases match). What was sequenced was blood, either unsorted or a sorted T cell fraction (not recorded which). The DNA sequence reads TGCAGCGTGTTCTACACCGGCAGGGAAAGGGTGAACACTGAAGCTTTCTTT. This codes for CSVFYTGRERVNTEAFF. Full variable domain (CDR3 extended with the reference TRBV29-1 and TRBJ1-1 proteins): SAVISQKPSRDICQRGTSLTIQCQVDSQVTMMFWYRQQPGQSLTLIATANQGSEATYESGFVIDKFPISRPNLTFSTLTVSNMSPEDSSIYLCSVFYTGRERVNTEAFFGQGTRLTVV.